This T cell receptor beta chain was found in a study of blood T cell repertoires in COVID-19. Study overall: Researchers got acute and convalescent COVID-19 samples from the United States, Italy and Spain. T cells, B-cell-depleted T cells, or PBMCs provided the cDNA or gDNA that served as material.

This clone was observed once. The junction does not match germline at one end; this may be a read error. Original data processing: Reference gene primer amplification yielded estimated nucleated cell counts. Measured with immunoSEQ multiplex PCR; TCRdb has only the in-frame clones, and not every one. V, J and clone size derive from that table, while D and trimming were established from the DNA sequence. Among 130,000 or so clones listed, over 60% were seen once. The CDR3 extends over 15 amino acids. CDR1 SSHAT and CDR2 FNYEAQ come from the germline V gene (reference sequence). This receptor was obtained from a woman between 65 and 79 years old with acute or convalescent COVID-19. The sequenced sample was peripheral blood. This chain links TRBV7-7 with TRBJ2-5; weak D call: TRBD2 (5 bases). The CDR3 reads CASSLTLANQETQYF. The CDR3 DNA is TGTGCTAGCAGCTTAACCCTAGCTAACCAAGAGACCCAGTACTTC.